This T cell receptor beta chain originates from a study of blood T cell repertoires in COVID-19. Across the whole study: Italy, Spain and the United States were the sources of the convalescent and acute COVID-19 samples. T cells, B-cell-depleted T cells, or PBMCs supplied cDNA or gDNA.

Original processing notes: Estimated nucleated cell counts came from reference gene primer amplification. The data were produced by immunoSEQ multiplex PCR, yet TCRdb's version contains in-frame clones alone and is incomplete. That table supplies the V and J calls and clone size; D and trimming were determined from the DNA. Of 95,000 to 120,000 clones in the sample, 81% were seen once. The CDR3 contains 14 residues. V lost 6 bases, J lost 8 bases, and 20 bases lay in between. CDR1 and CDR2 (germline): SGHNT, YYREEE (reference sequence). Material for sequencing was peripheral blood. The chain is built from TRBV5-4 and TRBJ1-2; D call uncertain. This receptor was obtained from a man aged 50-60 years with acute or convalescent COVID-19. The CDR3 region has the DNA TGTGCCAGCACCCTGACCGGTACCGCGGGGGGCTACACCTTC. This gives the protein CASTLTGTAGGYTF.